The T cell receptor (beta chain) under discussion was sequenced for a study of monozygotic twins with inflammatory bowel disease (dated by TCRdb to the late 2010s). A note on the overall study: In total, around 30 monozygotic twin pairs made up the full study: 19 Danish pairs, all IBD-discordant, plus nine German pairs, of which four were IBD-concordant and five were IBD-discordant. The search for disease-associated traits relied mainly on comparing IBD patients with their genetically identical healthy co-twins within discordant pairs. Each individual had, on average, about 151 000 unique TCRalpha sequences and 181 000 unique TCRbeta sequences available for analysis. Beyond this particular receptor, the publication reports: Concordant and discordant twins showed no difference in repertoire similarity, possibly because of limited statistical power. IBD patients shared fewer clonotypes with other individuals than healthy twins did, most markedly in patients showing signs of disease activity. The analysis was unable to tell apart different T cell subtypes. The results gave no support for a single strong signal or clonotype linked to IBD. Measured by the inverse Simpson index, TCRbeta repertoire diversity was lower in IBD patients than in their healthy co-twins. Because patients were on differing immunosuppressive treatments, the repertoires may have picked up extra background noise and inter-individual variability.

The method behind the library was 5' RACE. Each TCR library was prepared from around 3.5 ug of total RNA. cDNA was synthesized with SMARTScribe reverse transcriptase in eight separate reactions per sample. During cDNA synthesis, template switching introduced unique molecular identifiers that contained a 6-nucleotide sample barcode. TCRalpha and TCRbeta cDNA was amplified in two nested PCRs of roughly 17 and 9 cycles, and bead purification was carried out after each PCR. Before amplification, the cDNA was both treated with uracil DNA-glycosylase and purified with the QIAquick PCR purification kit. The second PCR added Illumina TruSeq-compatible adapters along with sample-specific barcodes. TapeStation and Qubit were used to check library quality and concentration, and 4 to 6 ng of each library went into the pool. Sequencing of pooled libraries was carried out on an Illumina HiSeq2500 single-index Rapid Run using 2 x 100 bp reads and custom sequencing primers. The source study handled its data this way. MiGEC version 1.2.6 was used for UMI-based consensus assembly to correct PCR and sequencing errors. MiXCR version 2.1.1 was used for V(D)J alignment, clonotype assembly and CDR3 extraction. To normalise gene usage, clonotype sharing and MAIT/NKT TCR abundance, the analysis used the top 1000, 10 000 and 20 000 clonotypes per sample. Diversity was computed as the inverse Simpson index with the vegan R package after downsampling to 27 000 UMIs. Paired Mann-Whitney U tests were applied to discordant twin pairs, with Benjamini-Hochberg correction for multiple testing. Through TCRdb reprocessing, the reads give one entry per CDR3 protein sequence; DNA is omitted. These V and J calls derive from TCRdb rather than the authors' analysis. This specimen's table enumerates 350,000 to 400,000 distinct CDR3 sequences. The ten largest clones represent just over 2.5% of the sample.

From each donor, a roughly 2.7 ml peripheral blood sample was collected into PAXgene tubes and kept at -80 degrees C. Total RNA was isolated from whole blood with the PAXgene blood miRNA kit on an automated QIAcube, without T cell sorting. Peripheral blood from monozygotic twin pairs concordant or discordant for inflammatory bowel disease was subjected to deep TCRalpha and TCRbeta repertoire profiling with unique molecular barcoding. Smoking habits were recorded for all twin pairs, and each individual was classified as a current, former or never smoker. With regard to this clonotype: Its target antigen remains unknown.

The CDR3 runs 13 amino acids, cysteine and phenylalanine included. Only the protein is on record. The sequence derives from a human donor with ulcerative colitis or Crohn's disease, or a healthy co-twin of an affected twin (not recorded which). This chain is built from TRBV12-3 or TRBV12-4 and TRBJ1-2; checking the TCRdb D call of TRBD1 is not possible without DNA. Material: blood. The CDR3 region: CASSIRTGYGYTF.